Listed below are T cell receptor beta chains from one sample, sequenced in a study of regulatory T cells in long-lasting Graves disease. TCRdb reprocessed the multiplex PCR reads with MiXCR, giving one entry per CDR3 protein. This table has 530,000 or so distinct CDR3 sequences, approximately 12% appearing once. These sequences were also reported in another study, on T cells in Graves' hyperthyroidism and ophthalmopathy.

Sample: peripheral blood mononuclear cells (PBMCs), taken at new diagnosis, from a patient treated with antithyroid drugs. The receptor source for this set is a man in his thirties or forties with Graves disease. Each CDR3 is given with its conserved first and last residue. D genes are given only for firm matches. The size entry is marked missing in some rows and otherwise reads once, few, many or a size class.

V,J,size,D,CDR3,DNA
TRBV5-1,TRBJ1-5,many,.,CASLDPSNQPQHF,TGCGCCAGCCTTGACCCTAGCAATCAGCCCCAGCATTTT
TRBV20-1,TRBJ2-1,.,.,CSARGYPRDNEQFF,TGCAGTGCTAGAGGGTACCCCAGGGACAATGAGCAGTTCTTC
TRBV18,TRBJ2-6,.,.,CASSALDWRSGANVLTF,TGTGCCAGCTCAGCCTTAGACTGGCGCTCTGGGGCCAACGTCCTGACTTTC
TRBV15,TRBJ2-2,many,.,CATSTHREAGELFF,TGTGCCACCAGCACCCACAGGGAGGCCGGGGAGCTGTTTTTT
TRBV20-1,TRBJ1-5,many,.,CSTRTRSNQPQHF,TGCAGTACCCGGACACGGAGCAATCAGCCCCAGCATTTT
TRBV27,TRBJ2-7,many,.,CASSLRGARLYEQYF,TGTGCCAGCAGTTTACGGGGGGCGAGGTTGTACGAGCAGTACTTC
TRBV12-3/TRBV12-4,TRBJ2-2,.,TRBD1,CASSRQGPGELFF,TGTGCCAGCAGTCGACAGGGTCCCGGGGAGCTGTTTTTT
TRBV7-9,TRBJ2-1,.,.,CASSLLIEQFF,TGTGCCAGCAGCTTACTAATTGAGCAGTTCTTC
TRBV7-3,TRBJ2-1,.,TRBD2,CASSILAGIGNEQFF,TGTGCCAGCAGCATACTAGCGGGGATTGGTAATGAGCAGTTCTTC
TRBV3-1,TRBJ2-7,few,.,CASADSISYEQYF,TGTGCCAGCGCCGACAGTATCTCCTACGAGCAGTACTTC
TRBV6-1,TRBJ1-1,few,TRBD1,CATRGALTEAFF,TGTGCCACCAGGGGGGCTCTCACTGAAGCTTTCTTT
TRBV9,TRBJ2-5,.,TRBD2,CASSVEGIGRAYETQYF,TGTGCCAGCAGCGTAGAAGGAATCGGGAGGGCCTACGAGACCCAGTACTTC
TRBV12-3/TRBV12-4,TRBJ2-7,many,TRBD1,CASSPGTGAKSYEQYF,TGTGCCAGCAGCCCCGGGACAGGGGCGAAATCCTACGAGCAGTACTTC
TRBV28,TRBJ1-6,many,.,CASRLRTSPLHF,TGTGCCAGCAGGTTACGAACTTCACCCCTCCACTTT
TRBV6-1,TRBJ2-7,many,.,CASKGNPSYEQYF,TGTGCCAGCAAGGGAAACCCATCCTACGAGCAGTACTTC
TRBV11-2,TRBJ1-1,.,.,CASSLDEGGNTVAFF,TGTGCCAGCAGCTTAGATGAGGGCGGAAACACGGTAGCTTTCTTT
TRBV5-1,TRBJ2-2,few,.,CASSITGTNTGELFF,TGCGCCAGCAGCATAACAGGGACTAACACCGGGGAGCTGTTTTTT
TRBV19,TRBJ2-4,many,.,CATSDSLAKNIQYF,TGTGCCACGTCCGACAGCCTAGCCAAAAACATTCAGTACTTC
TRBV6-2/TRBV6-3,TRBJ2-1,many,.,CASSYVGSSYNEQFF,TGTGCCAGCAGTTATGTAGGGAGTTCCTACAATGAGCAGTTCTTC
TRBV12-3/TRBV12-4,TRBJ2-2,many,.,CASSPIAVTSNTGELFF,TGTGCCAGCAGCCCGATAGCGGTCACCTCGAACACCGGGGAGCTGTTTTTT
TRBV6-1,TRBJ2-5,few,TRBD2,CASSETSGSQETQYF,TGTGCCAGCAGTGAGACTAGCGGGAGTCAAGAGACCCAGTACTTC
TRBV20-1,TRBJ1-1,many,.,CSAREPTRGNTEAFF,TGCAGTGCTAGAGAACCAACCAGGGGAAACACTGAAGCTTTCTTT
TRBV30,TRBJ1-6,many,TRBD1,CAWRGQGDNSPLHF,TGTGCCTGGAGGGGACAGGGTGATAATTCACCCCTCCACTTT
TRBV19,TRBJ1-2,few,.,CASSMGVTRGYTF,TGTGCCAGTAGTATGGGAGTTACGCGCGGCTACACCTTC
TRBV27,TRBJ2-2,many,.,CASSLSISSLDTGELFF,TGTGCCAGCAGTTTATCGATCAGCTCCCTGGACACCGGGGAGCTGTTTTTT
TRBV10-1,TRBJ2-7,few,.,CASLTGRFRYEQYF,TGCGCCAGCCTCACGGGCCGTTTTAGGTACGAGCAGTACTTC
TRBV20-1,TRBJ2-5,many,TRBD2,CSASRLAAFQETQYF,TGCAGTGCTAGTCGACTAGCGGCATTTCAAGAGACCCAGTACTTC
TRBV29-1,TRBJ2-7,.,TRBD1,CSALPTGVYERYF,TGCAGCGCTCTGCCTACAGGGGTATACGAGCGGTACTTC
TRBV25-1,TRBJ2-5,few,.,CASSDPGLGARETQYF,TGTGCCAGCAGTGACCCAGGATTAGGGGCCCGAGAGACCCAGTACTTC
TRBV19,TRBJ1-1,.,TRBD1,CASSAGQAINTEAFF,TGTGCCAGTAGTGCCGGACAGGCGATTAACACTGAAGCTTTCTTT
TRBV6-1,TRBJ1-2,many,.,CASSNTDPLGYTF,TGTGCCAGCAGTAACACAGACCCGCTCGGCTACACCTTC
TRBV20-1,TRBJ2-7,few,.,CSASRQGREYEQYF,TGCAGTGCTAGTAGACAGGGGAGGGAGTACGAGCAGTACTTC
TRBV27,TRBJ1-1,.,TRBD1,CASWTGWSWDTEAFF,TGTGCCAGCTGGACAGGGTGGTCTTGGGACACTGAAGCTTTCTTT
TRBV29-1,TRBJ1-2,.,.,CSVILEYGYTF,TGCAGCGTAATATTAGAATATGGCTACACCTTC
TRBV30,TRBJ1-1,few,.,CAWSPDTGTEAFF,TGTGCCTGGAGCCCGGATACTGGCACTGAAGCTTTCTTT
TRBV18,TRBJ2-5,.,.,CASSRGVQAISQETQYF,TGTGCCAGCTCACGCGGAGTCCAGGCGATATCCCAAGAGACCCAGTACTTC
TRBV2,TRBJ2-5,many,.,CASSGSVNIGVETQYF,TGTGCCAGCAGCGGCTCGGTAAACATAGGTGTGGAGACCCAGTACTTC
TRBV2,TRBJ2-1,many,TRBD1,CASNRDRLSGERRFF,TGTGCCAGCAATAGGGACAGGCTTTCGGGGGAACGAAGGTTCTTC
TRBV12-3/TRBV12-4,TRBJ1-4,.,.,CASSLLNQLPFF,TGTGCCAGCAGTTTACTCAACCAGCTTCCGTTTTTT
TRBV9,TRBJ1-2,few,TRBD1,CASSVEDRAVVGYTF,TGTGCCAGCAGCGTAGAGGACAGGGCGGTGGTAGGCTACACCTTC
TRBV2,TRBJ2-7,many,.,CASSVGVRVEQYF,TGTGCCAGCAGTGTGGGGGTTCGCGTCGAGCAGTACTTC
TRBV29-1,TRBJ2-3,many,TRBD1,CSAAAGTAGDTQYF,TGCAGCGCTGCCGCCGGGACAGCCGGCGATACGCAGTATTTT
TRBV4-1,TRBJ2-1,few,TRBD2,CASSQIGLESSEQFF,TGCGCCAGCAGCCAAATAGGACTAGAGTCCAGTGAGCAGTTCTTC
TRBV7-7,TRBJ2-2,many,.,CASSPAEANPGELFF,TGTGCTAGCAGCCCCGCGGAGGCGAACCCCGGGGAGCTGTTTTTT
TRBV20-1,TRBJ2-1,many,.,CSARDEVTYNEQFF,TGCAGTGCTAGAGATGAGGTGACGTACAATGAGCAGTTCTTC
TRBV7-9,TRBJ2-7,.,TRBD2,CASSLAGLAGNEQYF,TGTGCCAGCAGCTTAGCGGGACTAGCGGGGAACGAGCAGTACTTC
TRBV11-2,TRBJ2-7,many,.,CASSLDGGGIPYEQYF,TGTGCCAGCAGCTTAGATGGAGGCGGCATCCCCTACGAGCAGTACTTC
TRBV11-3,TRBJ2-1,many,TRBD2,CASSPSGVNNEQFF,TGTGCCAGCAGCCCAAGCGGGGTAAACAATGAGCAGTTCTTC
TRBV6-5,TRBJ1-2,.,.,CASSYYGGGENTF,TGTGCCAGCAGTTACTACGGTGGGGGGGAAAACACCTTC
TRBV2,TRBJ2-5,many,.,CASSDTGVETQYF,TGTGCCAGCAGTGATACGGGCGTGGAGACCCAGTACTTC
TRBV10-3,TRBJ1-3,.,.,CAISESYQRVSGNTIYF,TGTGCCATCAGTGAGTCATACCAGAGAGTCTCTGGAAACACCATATATTTT
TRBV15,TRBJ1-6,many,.,CATSRDAASGSPLHF,TGTGCCACCAGCAGAGATGCGGCCAGCGGTTCACCCCTCCACTTT
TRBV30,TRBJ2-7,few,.,CAWNRDRPPYEQYF,TGTGCCTGGAACCGGGACCGACCCCCCTACGAGCAGTACTTC
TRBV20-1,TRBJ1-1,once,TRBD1,CSASQGAMTEALF,TGCAGTGCTTCCCAGGGGGCGATGACTGAAGCTCTCTTT
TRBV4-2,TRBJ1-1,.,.,CASSPGQVQGGTEAFF,TGTGCCAGCAGCCCAGGGCAGGTTCAGGGAGGTACTGAAGCTTTCTTT
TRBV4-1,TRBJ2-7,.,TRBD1,CASSLRDREAYEQYF,TGCGCCAGCAGCCTCCGGGACAGGGAAGCCTACGAGCAGTACTTC